This TCR beta chain was identified in a study of T-cell memory formation after mild COVID-19. For the study at large: Largely, TCR clusters stayed within a single donor.

Whole-study findings and limits: Balance between CD4 and CD8 was seen in clones contracting day 15 to 85, and a CD4+ lean was seen in later expanders. For contracting clones, CD4+ ones sat mainly in CM and EM, CD8+ in EMRA. For second-wave clones that peaked at day 37, SARS-CoV-2 specificity went unverified.

At least ten counts were recorded for this clonotype. The antigen is unknown. Looked up from germline, CDR1 is MNHEY and CDR2 is SVGAGI. The CDR3 spans 14 residues. The V gene lost 6 bases and the J gene lost 1 base, with 12 bases spanning the gap. TCRdb passed the 5' RACE reads through MiXCR, listing each CDR3 protein once. The sample lists around 300,000 distinct CDR3 sequences; 15% to 20% were seen once. Specimen: PBMCs or a T cell subset sorted from them (not recorded which). The origin of this receptor is a young man who had mild COVID-19 (a few samples of this study predate the infection). Cell type and time point are not known. The chain is built from TRBV6-5 and TRBJ1-1; unclear D gene. In DNA, the CDR3 is TGTGCCAGCAGCCCCCTCCGGAAGAACACTGAAGCTTTCTTT. It yields the protein CASSPLRKNTEAFF.